This T cell receptor beta chain was obtained from a study of CD8 T cells in Susac syndrome. At the level of the study: Patients with Susac syndrome were therapy-naive, taking corticosteroids, with some also receiving intravenous immunoglobulin, or taking intravenous immunoglobulin alone at the time their blood was drawn.

Details on this clonotype: No antigen is known for it.

RNA amounts of roughly 0.45 to 1 ug underwent reverse transcription with random hexamers. MiXCR was run by TCRdb on the immunoSEQ multiplex PCR reads, yielding one entry per CDR3 protein. The table records approximately 94,000 distinct CDR3 sequences, 95% of them present only once. General study points: Susac-specific public clones found in total CD8+ repertoires numbered some 17, and those in CD8+ TEMRA repertoires numbered several.

High-throughput TCR beta sequencing covered peripheral CD8+ and CD4+ T cells. Germline trimming cut 5 bases from V and 8 bases from J; bases unmatched to any gene: 5. The CDR3 totals 13 residues. Germline V gene lookup returns CDR1 LGHNT and CDR2 FRNRAP. This clonotype was obtained from a human donor with Susac syndrome. The rearrangement links TRBV12-5 to TRBJ1-2, with 10 bases lining up with TRBD1. The sequenced sample was CD8+ T cells from PBMCs. DNA of the CDR3: TGTGCTAGTGGTCCCGGGACAGGGGTCGGCTACACCTTC. This translates into CASGPGTGVGYTF.